This section outlines one T cell receptor beta chain sequence together with its context. The participants were between 18 and 89 years old and came from under 25 US areas. The data were taken from a study of blood T cell repertoires in COVID-19. About the research overall: Both acute and convalescent COVID-19 samples were obtained from the United States, Italy and Spain. Sources were T cells, B-cell-depleted T cells, or PBMCs; the material itself was cDNA or gDNA.

V was shortened by 5 bases and J by 5 bases, with 9 bases between the two germline ends. In germline, CDR1 is SNHLY, CDR2 FYNNEI. The CDR3 has 12 amino acids. As handled by the study authors: The authors estimated nucleated cell counts from reference gene primer amplification. Sequencing used immunoSEQ multiplex PCR; TCRdb keeps in-frame clones, though not all of them. From that table come the V and J calls and clone size; the DNA was used to work out D and trimming. The sample gives fewer than 500,000 clones, roughly 87% of which show up once; around 0.64% is in the top ten. The chain joins TRBV2 to TRBJ2-5; D is unclear. Sequencing used PBMCs or T cells enriched from blood (not recorded which). This sequence was found in a young woman who had recovered from COVID-19. This chain's CDR3 is CASSSSRETQYF. The CDR3 bases are TGTGCCAGCAGTAGCAGCAGGGAGACCCAGTACTTC.